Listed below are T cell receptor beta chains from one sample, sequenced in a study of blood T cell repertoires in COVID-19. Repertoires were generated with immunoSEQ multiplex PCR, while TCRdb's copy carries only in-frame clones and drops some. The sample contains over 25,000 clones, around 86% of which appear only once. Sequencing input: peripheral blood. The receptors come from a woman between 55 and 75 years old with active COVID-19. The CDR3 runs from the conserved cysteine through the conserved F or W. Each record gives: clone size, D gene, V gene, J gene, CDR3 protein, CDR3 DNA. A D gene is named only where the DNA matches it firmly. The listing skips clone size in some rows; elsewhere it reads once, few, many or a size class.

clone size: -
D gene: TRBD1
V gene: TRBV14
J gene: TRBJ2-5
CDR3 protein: CASSQRTGGMETQYF
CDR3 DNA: TGTGCCAGCAGCCAAAGGACAGGGGGCATGGAGACCCAGTACTTC

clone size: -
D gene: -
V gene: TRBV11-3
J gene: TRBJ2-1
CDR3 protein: CASSLDLPVSSYNEQFF
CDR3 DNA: TGTGCCAGCAGCTTAGATCTCCCGGTTAGCTCCTACAATGAGCAGTTCTTC

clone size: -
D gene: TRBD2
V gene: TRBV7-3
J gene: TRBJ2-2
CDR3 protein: CASSLRWALAGGRELFF
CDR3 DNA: TGTGCCAGCAGCTTAAGGTGGGCACTAGCGGGGGGCCGGGAGCTGTTTTTT

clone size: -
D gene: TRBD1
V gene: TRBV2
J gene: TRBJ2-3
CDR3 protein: CASSEGFESTGGTDTQYF
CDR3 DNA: TGTGCCAGCAGTGAAGGTTTCGAGTCGACAGGGGGCACAGATACGCAGTATTTT

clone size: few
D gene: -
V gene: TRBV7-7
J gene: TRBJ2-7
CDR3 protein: CASSRGTGGSYEQYF
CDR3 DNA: TGTGCTAGCAGCCGCGGGACGGGCGGCTCCTACGAGCAGTACTTC

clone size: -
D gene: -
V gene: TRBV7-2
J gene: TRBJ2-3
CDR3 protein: CASSSSPYRRSTDTQYF
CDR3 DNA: TGTGCCAGCAGCTCTAGTCCCTACAGGCGGTCGACAGATACGCAGTATTTT

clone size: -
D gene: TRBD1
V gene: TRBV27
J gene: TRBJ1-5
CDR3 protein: CASSFYFMRGRVSNQPQHF
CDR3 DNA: TGTGCCAGCAGTTTCTATTTTATGAGGGGGCGCGTGAGCAATCAGCCCCAGCATTTT

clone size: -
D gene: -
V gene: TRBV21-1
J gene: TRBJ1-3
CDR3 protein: CASRCTWGPGNTIYF
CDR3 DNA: -

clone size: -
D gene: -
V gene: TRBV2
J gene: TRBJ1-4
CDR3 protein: CASSEGGQSNEKLFF
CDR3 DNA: TGTGCCAGCAGTGAAGGAGGGCAATCTAATGAAAAACTGTTTTTT

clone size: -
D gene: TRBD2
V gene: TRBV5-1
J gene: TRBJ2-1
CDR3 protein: CASSRRLAGTNEQFF
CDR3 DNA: TGCGCCAGCAGCCGTCGACTAGCGGGAACGAATGAGCAGTTCTTC

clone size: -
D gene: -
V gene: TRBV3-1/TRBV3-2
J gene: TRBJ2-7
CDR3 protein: CASSRTGNSYEQYF
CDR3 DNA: TGTGCCAGCAGTCGCACCGGGAACTCCTACGAGCAGTACTTC

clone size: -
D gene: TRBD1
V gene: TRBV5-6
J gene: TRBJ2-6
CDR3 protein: CASSGTGVFSGANVLTF
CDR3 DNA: TGTGCCAGCAGCGGGACAGGGGTTTTCTCTGGGGCCAACGTCCTGACTTTC

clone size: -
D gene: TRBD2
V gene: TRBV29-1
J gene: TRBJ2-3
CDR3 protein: CSVVSGGGAGTQYF
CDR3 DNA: TGCAGCGTTGTGTCGGGAGGAGGAGCAGGGACGCAGTATTTT

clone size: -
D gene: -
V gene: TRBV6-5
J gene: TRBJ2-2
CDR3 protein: CASKAGNTGELFF
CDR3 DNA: TGTGCCAGCAAGGCAGGAAACACCGGGGAGCTGTTTTTT

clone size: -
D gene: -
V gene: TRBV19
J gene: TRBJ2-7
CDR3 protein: CASSISGQSSYEQYF
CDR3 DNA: TGTGCCAGTAGTATATCTGGACAGAGCTCCTACGAGCAGTACTTC

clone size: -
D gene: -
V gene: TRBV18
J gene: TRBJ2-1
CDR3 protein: CASSPPASVKYNEQFF
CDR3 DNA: TGTGCCAGCTCACCACCGGCTAGCGTCAAATACAATGAGCAGTTCTTC

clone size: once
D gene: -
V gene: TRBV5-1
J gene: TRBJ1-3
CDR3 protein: CASSLSGAGGNTIYF
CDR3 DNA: TGCGCCAGCAGCTTGTCAGGGGCAGGGGGAAACACCATATATTTT

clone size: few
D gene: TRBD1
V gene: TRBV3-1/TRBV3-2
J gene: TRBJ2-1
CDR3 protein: CASSPTGVRQFF
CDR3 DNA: TGTGCCAGCAGTCCCACAGGGGTGAGGCAGTTCTTC

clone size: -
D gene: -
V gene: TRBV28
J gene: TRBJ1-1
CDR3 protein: CASSFPPGTEAFF
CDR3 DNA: TGTGCCAGCAGTTTCCCCCCCGGCACTGAAGCTTTCTTT

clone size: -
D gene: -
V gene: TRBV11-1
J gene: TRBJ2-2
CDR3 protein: CASSLVVGTYTGELFF
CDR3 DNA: TGTGCCAGCAGCTTAGTGGTGGGGACTTACACCGGGGAGCTGTTTTTT

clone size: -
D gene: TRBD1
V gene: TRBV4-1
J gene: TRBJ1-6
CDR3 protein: CASSQDGTDGSPLHF
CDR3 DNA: TGCGCCAGCAGCCAAGACGGGACAGACGGCTCACCCCTCCACTTT

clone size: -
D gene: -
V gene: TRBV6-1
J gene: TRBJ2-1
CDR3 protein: CASSEEQGSYNEQFF
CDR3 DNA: TGTGCCAGCAGTGAGGAACAGGGCTCCTACAATGAGCAGTTCTTC

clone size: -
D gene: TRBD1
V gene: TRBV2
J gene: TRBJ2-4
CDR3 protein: CASSPKTGGGNIQYF
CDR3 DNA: TGTGCCAGCAGTCCCAAGACAGGGGGGGGAAACATTCAGTACTTC

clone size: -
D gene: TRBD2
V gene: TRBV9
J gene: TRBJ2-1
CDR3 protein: CASSVVVSGGEQFF
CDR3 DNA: TGTGCCAGCAGCGTAGTGGTTAGCGGGGGAGAGCAGTTCTTC

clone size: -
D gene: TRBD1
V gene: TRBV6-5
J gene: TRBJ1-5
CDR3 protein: CASSTTGGSNQPQHF
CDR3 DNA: TGTGCCAGCAGCACTACAGGGGGCAGCAATCAGCCCCAGCATTTT